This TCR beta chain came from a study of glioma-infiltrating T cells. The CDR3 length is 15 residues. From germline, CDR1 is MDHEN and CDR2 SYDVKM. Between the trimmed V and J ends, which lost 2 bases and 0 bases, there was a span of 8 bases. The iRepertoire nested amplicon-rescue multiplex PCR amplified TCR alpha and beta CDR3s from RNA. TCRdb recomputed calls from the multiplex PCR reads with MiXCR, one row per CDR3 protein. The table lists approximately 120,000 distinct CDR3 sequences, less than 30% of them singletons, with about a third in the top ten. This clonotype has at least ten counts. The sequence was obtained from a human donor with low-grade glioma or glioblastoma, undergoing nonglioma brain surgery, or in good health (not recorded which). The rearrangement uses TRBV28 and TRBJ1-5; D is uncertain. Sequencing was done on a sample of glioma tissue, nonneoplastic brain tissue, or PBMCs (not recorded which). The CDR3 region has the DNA TGTGCCAGCAGTTTAGCCAGCCGTAGCAATCAGCCCCAGCATTTT. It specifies CASSLASRSNQPQHF.